This TCR beta chain emerged from a study of technical replicates of blood from a few donors. The length of the CDR3 is 15 residues. V was trimmed by 3 bases and J by 2 bases, leaving 13 bases between them. Germline V gene lookup returns CDR1 MDHEN and CDR2 SYDVKM. Assay used: immunoSEQ multiplex PCR; TCRdb lists only in-frame clones, some missing. The profile covers 85,000 to 100,000 clones, with almost 96% appearing a single time and about 0.21% taken by the ten largest. The sample consisted of T cells isolated from PBMCs. The V call is TRBV28, the J call TRBJ1-2; TRBD1 is a possible D gene (5 bases). This sequence was found in a human donor in good health. This CDR3 is CASSFPGGGNYGYTF. CDR3 sequence (DNA): TGTGCCAGCAGTTTCCCCGGGGGGGGAAACTATGGCTACACCTTC.